Below, one T cell receptor (beta chain) is given with its context. Its antigen is still unknown. This sample is part of a study of cytomegalovirus exposure and HLA in healthy donors. Study-level findings and limits: Most subjects had HLA-A and HLA-B alleles reportedly predicted accurately by TCR beta sequences. In an earlier analysis, productive rearrangement rates for most beta V segments clustered near 87% or 30%. One cluster of highly shared sequence variants probably arose as a sequencing artifact. In a later analysis, TCR beta V- and J-gene trimming showed a link to a missense DCLRE1C variant.

60 Vbeta and 13 Jbeta primers were used in PCR. Using immunoSEQ multiplex PCR, the repertoire was profiled, and TCRdb retains in-frame clones only, with some absent. The record lists roughly 70,000 clones, of which the ten most abundant hold 7.5%. Sample: PBMCs. The TCR comes from a female donor in good health and CMV-seropositive.

CDR3 protein: CASSRPGLQYNEQFF. In DNA form, the CDR3 reads TGTGCCAGCAGCCGGCCGGGACTACAGTACAATGAGCAGTTCTTC. The J gene is TRBJ2-1, the V gene TRBV13, with 7 nucleotides matching TRBD2. CDR1 PRHDT and CDR2 FYEKMQ come from the germline V gene (reference sequence). The CDR3 extends over 15 amino acids. V was clipped by 5 bases and J by 4 bases; unmatched bases: 8.